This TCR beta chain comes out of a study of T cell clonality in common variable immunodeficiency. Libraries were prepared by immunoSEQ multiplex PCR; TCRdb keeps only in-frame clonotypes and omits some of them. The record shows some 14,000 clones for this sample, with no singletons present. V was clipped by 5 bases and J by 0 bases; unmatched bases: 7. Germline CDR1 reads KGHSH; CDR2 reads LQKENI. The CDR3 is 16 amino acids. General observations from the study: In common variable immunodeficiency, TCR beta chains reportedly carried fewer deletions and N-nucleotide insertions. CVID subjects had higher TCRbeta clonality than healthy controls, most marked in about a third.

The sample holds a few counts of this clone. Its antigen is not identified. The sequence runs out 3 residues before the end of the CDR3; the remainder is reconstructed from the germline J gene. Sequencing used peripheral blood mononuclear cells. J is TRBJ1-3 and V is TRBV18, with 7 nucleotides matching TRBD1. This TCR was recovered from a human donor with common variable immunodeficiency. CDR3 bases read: TGTGCCAGCTCAACAACGACAGGGCACTCTGGAAACACC. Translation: CASSTTTGHSGNT. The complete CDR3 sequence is CASSTTTGHSGNTIYF.